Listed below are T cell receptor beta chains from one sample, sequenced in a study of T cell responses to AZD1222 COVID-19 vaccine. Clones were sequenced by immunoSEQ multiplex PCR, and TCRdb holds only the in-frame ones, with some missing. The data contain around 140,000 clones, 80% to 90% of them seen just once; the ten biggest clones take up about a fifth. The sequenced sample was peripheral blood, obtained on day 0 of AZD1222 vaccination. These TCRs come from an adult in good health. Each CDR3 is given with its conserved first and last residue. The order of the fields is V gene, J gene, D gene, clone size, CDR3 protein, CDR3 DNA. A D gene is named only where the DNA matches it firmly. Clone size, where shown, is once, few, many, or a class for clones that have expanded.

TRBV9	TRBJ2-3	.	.	CASSVPPDTQYF	TGTGCCAGCAGCGTCCCCCCAGATACGCAGTATTTT
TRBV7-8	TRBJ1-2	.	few	CASSADARGYTF	TGTGCCAGCAGCGCGGACGCGCGTGGCTACACCTTC
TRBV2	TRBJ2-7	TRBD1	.	CASSGQGPSYEQYF	TGTGCCAGTTCGGGACAGGGGCCCTCCTACGAGCAGTACTTC
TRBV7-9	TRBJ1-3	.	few	CASEKGSSGNTIYF	TGTGCCAGCGAAAAGGGTTCCTCTGGAAACACCATATATTTT
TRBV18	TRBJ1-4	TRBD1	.	CASSPKRDRGEKLFF	TGTGCCAGCTCACCGAAGCGGGACAGGGGTGAAAAACTGTTTTTT
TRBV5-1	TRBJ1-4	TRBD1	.	CASSLGTGQGGEKLFF	TGCGCCAGCAGCTTGGGAACGGGACAGGGAGGTGAAAAACTGTTTTTT
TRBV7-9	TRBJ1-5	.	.	CASSDQTPGGGGNQPQHF	TGTGCCAGCAGCGACCAGACCCCGGGCGGAGGAGGCAATCAGCCCCAGCATTTT
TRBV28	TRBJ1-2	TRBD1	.	CASSGDRIRGYTF	TGTGCCAGCAGTGGGGACAGGATCAGAGGCTACACCTTC
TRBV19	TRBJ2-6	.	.	CASSMFDVGANVLTF	TGTGCCAGTAGTATGTTCGATGTTGGGGCCAACGTCCTGACTTTC
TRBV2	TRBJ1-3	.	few	CASTPEKIGNTIYF	TGTGCCAGCACCCCGGAAAAGATTGGAAACACCATATATTTT
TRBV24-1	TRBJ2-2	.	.	CATSFRGVEAGELFF	TGTGCCACCAGTTTTCGCGGGGTGGAGGCCGGGGAGCTGTTTTTT
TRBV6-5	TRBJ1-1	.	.	CASSRENRNTEAFF	TGTGCCAGCAGTAGGGAAAATAGGAACACTGAAGCTTTCTTT